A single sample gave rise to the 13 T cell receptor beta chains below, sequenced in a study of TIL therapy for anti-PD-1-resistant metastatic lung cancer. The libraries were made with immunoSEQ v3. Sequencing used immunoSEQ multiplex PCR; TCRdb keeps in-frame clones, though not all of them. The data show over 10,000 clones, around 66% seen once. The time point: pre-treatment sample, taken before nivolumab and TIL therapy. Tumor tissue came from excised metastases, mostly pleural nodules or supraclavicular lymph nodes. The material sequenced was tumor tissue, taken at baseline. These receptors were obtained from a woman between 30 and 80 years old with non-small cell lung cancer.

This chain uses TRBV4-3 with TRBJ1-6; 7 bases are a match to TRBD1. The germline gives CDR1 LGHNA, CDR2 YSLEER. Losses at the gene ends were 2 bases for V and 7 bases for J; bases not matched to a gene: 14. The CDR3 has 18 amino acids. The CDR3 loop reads CASSQFGVTGQRNSPLHF. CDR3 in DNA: TGCGCCAGCAGCCAATTTGGAGTCACGGGACAGAGAAATTCACCCCTCCACTTT.

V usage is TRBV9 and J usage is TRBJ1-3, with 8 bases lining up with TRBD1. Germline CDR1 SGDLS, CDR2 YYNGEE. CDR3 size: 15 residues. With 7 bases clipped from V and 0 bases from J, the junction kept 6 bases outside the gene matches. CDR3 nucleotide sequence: TGTGCCAGCCGCCCGACAGGGGTCTCTGGAAACACCATATATTTT. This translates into CASRPTGVSGNTIYF.

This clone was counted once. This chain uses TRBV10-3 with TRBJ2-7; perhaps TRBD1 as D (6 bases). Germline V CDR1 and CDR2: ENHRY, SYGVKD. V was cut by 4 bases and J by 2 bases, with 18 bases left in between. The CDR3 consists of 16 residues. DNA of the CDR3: TGTGCCATCAGTGGAGAGACAGGCGATGGGGCCTACGAGCAGTACTTC. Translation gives CAISGETGDGAYEQYF.

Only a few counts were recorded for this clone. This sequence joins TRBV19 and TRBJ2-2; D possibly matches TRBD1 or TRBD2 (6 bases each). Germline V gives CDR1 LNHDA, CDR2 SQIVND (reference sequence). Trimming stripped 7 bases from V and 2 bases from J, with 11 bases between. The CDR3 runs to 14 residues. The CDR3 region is CASKGGRNTGELFF. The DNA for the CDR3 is TGTGCCAGTAAAGGGGGGCGAAACACCGGGGAGCTGTTTTTT.

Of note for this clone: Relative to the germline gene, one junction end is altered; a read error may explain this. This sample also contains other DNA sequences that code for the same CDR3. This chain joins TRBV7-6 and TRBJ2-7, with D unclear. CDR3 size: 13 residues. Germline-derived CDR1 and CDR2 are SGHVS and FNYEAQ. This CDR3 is CASSHRAEYEQYF. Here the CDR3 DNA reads TGTGCCAGCAGCCACCGGGCTGAATACGAACAGTACTTC.

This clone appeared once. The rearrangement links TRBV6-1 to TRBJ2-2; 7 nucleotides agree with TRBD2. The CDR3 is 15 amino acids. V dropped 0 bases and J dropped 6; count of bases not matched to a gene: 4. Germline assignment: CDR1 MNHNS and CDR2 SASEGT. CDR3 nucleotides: TGTGCCAGCAGTGAAGCACGGGGGGAAGCCGGGGAGCTGTTTTTT. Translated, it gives CASSEARGEAGELFF.

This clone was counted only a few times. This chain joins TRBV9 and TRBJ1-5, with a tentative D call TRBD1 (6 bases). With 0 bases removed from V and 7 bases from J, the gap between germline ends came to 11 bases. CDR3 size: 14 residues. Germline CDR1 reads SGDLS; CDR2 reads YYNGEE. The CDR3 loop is CASSVGQEGQPQHF. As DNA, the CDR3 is TGTGCCAGCAGCGTAGGACAGGAGGGGCAGCCCCAGCATTTT.

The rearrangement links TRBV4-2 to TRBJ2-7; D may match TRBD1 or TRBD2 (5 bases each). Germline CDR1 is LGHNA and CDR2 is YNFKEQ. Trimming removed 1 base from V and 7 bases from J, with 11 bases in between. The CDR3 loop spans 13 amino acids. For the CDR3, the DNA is TGTGCCAGCAGCCAAGTTCTATGGGGGGAGCAGTACTTC. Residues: CASSQVLWGEQYF.

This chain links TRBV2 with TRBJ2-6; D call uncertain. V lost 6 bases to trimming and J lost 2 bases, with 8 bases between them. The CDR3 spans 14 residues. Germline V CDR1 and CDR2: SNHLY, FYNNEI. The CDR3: CASSGRAGANVLTF. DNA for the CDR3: TGTGCCAGCAGCGGACGGGCTGGGGCCAACGTCCTGACTTTC.

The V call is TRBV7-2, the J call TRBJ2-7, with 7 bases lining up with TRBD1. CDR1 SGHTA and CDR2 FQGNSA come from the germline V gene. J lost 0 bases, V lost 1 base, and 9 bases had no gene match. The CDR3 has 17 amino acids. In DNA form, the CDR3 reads TGTGCCAGCAGCTTAGGCGGTGGGGCAGGGGGCTCCTACGAGCAGTACTTC. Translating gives CASSLGGGAGGSYEQYF. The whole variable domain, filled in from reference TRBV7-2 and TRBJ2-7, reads GAGVSQSPSNKVTEKGKDVELRCDPISGHTALYWYRQSLGQGLEFLIYFQGNSAPDKSGLPSDRFSAERTGGSVSTLTIQRTQQEDSAVYLCASSLGGGAGGSYEQYFGPGTRLTVT.

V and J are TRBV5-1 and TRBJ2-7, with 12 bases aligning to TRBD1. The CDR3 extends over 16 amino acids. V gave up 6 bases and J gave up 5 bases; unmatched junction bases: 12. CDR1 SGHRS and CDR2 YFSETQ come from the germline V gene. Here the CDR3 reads CASTNKPGQGANEQYF. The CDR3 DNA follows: TGCGCCAGCACCAATAAGCCGGGACAGGGGGCTAACGAGCAGTACTTC.

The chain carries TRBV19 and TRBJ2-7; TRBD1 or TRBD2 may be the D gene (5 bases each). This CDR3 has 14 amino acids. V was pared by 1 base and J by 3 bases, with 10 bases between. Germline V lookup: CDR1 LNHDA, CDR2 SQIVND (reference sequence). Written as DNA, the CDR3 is TGTGCCAGTAGTATAGGAGGGGCAGGCTACGAGCAGTACTTC. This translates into CASSIGGAGYEQYF.

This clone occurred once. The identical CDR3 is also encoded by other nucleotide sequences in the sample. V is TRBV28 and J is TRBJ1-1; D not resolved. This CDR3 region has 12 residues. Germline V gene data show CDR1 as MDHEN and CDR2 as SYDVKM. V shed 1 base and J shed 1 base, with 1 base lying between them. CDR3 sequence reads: CASSLSNTEAFF. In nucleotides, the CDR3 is TGTGCCAGCAGTTTATCGAACACTGAAGCTTTCTTT. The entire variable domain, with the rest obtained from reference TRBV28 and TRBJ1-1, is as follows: DVKVTQSSRYLVKRTGEKVFLECVQDMDHENMFWYRQDPGLGLRLIYFSYDVKMKEKGDIPEGYSVSREKKERFSLILESASTNQTSMYLCASSLSNTEAFFGQGTRLTVV.